This entry lists 29 T cell receptor beta chains sequenced from one sample in a study of blood T cell repertoires in COVID-19. Sequenced by immunoSEQ multiplex PCR; TCRdb stores in-frame clones only, minus some. The top ten hold approximately 12% of the sample, which has about 290,000 clones, roughly 86% seen once. Sequenced material: peripheral blood. Receptors originate from a woman aged 30 to 39 with COVID-19, enrolled during active disease.

The chain carries TRBV7-9 and TRBJ1-2; 9 bases are shared with TRBD1. Germline CDR1 is SEHNR and CDR2 is FQNEAQ (reference sequence). The ends lost 1 base at V and 8 bases at J; junction bases unmatched: 2. The CDR3 loop spans 13 amino acids. For the CDR3, the DNA is TGTGCCAGCAGCTTAGACAGGGGGCTGGGCTACACCTTC. Translation: CASSLDRGLGYTF.

This chain uses TRBV19 with TRBJ2-7; a possible D gene is TRBD1 (8 bases). The length of the CDR3 is 15 residues. Trimming removed 6 bases from V and 0 bases from J, with 15 bases in between. The V gene's germline CDR1 is LNHDA and CDR2 SQIVND (reference sequence). DNA of the CDR3: TGTGCCAGTAGGCTACAGGGGGGGTCCTCCTACGAGCAGTACTTC. Amino acid sequence: CASRLQGGSSYEQYF.

The rearrangement uses TRBV5-1 and TRBJ2-3; D may be TRBD2 (6 bases). Germline V CDR1 and CDR2: SGHRS, YFSETQ. V lost 0 bases to trimming and J lost 2 bases, with 10 bases between them. The CDR3 sequence is 15 residues long. The CDR3 spells CASSLAGDVTDTQYF. The CDR3 region has the DNA TGCGCCAGCAGCTTGGCGGGGGACGTCACAGATACGCAGTATTTT. The whole variable domain, filled in from reference TRBV5-1 and TRBJ2-3, reads KAGVTQTPRYLIKTRGQQVTLSCSPISGHRSVSWYQQTPGQGLQFLFEYFSETQRNKGNFPGRFSGRQFSNSRSEMNVSTLELGDSALYLCASSLAGDVTDTQYFGPGTRLTVL.

The chain combines TRBV20-1 with TRBJ1-2; D is unclear. The V and J ends lost 3 bases and 2 bases respectively, with 7 bases between them. The CDR3 has 12 amino acids. Germline V gene data show CDR1 as DFQATT and CDR2 as SNEGSKA (reference sequence). The CDR3 nucleotides are TGCAGTGCTAGTTCGGGGAACTATGGCTACACCTTC. Its translation is CSASSGNYGYTF.

This rearrangement joins TRBV5-1 to TRBJ1-6; D might be TRBD1 (6 bases). V lost 4 bases to trimming and J lost 8 bases, with 22 bases between them. The CDR3 loop spans 17 amino acids. In germline, CDR1 is SGHRS, CDR2 YFSETQ. The CDR3 loop reads CASSPGEVQGFYSPLHF. As DNA, the CDR3 is TGCGCCAGCAGCCCTGGCGAGGTACAGGGTTTTTATTCACCCCTCCACTTT.

The V and J genes are TRBV4-2 and TRBJ2-7; D is undetermined. The CDR3 contains 14 residues. Germline CDR1 and CDR2: LGHNA and YNFKEQ. V lost 3 bases and J lost 0, with 9 bases in between. In DNA form, the CDR3 reads TGTGCCAGCAGCCACACCGCTACCTCCTACGAGCAGTACTTC. It is translated as CASSHTATSYEQYF.

The chain links TRBV2 to TRBJ1-1; D gene uncertain. Trimming took 9 bases from V and 7 from J, leaving 15 bases between them. The CDR3 consists of 12 residues. The germline gives CDR1 SNHLY, CDR2 FYNNEI. CDR3 DNA: TGTGCCAGACTAGAGGGAAACGGTGAAGCTTTCTTT. Translated, it gives CARLEGNGEAFF.

The V and J genes are TRBV28 and TRBJ2-5; weak D call: TRBD2 (5 bases). Germline lookup yields CDR1 MDHEN and CDR2 SYDVKM. Trimming stripped 6 bases from V and 2 bases from J, with 10 bases between. This CDR3 comprises 13 residues. CDR3 in DNA: TGTGCCAGCAGGTGGACTTCTCAAGAGACCCAGTACTTC. Amino acid sequence: CASRWTSQETQYF. The whole variable domain, filled in from reference TRBV28 and TRBJ2-5, reads DVKVTQSSRYLVKRTGEKVFLECVQDMDHENMFWYRQDPGLGLRLIYFSYDVKMKEKGDIPEGYSVSREKKERFSLILESASTNQTSMYLCASRWTSQETQYFGPGTRLLVL.

The genes are TRBV7-9 and TRBJ2-5; tentative D call: TRBD1 (6 bases). V gave up 6 bases and J gave up 2 bases, with 13 bases separating them. The CDR3 covers 14 residues. Germline V CDR1 and CDR2: SEHNR, FQNEAQ (reference sequence). The CDR3 nucleotides are TGTGCCAGCAGACTACAGGGTTGGCAAGAGACCCAGTACTTC. Encoded protein: CASRLQGWQETQYF. Using reference TRBV7-9 and TRBJ2-5 for the parts outside the CDR3, the full variable domain is DTGVSQNPRHKITKRGQNVTFRCDPISEHNRLYWYRQTLGQGPEFLTYFQNEAQLEKSRLLSDRFSAERPKGSFSTLEIQRTEQGDSAMYLCASRLQGWQETQYFGPGTRLLVL.

The rearrangement joins TRBV6-5 to TRBJ1-5, with D perhaps TRBD1 (6 bases). CDR1 is MNHEY and CDR2 is SVGAGI in the germline V gene. This CDR3 is 13 amino acids long. The V and J ends lost 7 bases and 0 bases respectively, with 7 bases between them. CDR3 coding DNA: TGTGCCAGCAAACAGGGTAGCAATCAGCCCCAGCATTTT. Translating gives CASKQGSNQPQHF.

This clone was observed a single time. The chain is built from TRBV24-1 and TRBJ2-7; tentatively, D is TRBD2 (5 bases). Germline CDR1 reads KGHDR; CDR2 reads SFDVKD. The CDR3 contains 13 residues. CDR3 DNA: TGTGGTGCCCCCCAGCGGCCCTCCTACGAGCAGTACTTC. It specifies CGAPQRPSYEQYF.

The chain joins TRBV19 to TRBJ2-2; weak D call: TRBD2 (7 bases). V was pared by 1 base and J by 6 bases, with 12 bases between. The CDR3 length is 15 residues. From germline, CDR1 is LNHDA and CDR2 SQIVND (reference sequence). In DNA, the CDR3 is TGTGCCAGTAGTATAGTCGGGGGGCCCGCCGGGGAGCTGTTTTTT. This translates into CASSIVGGPAGELFF.

This chain joins TRBV4-1 and TRBJ2-1, with D perhaps TRBD1 (6 bases). Germline lookup yields CDR1 MGHRA and CDR2 YSYEKL. V shed 4 bases and J shed 12 bases, with 22 bases lying between them. The CDR3 loop spans 15 amino acids. The CDR3 DNA sequence: TGCGCCAGCAGCCCTCGGACAGAACGGGGTCGAGGGCAGTTCTTC. This gives the protein CASSPRTERGRGQFF.

The rearrangement uses TRBV10-3 and TRBJ2-1; TRBD2 might be the D (5 bases). The CDR3 consists of 16 residues. The V gene lost 2 bases and the J gene lost 0 bases, with 11 bases spanning the gap. The germline V gene has CDR1 ENHRY and CDR2 SYGVKD. The CDR3 here is CAISESGLSSYNEQFF. The DNA of the CDR3 is TGTGCCATCAGTGAGAGTGGACTTAGCTCCTACAATGAGCAGTTCTTC.

This clone was seen only once. The V call is TRBV18, the J call TRBJ2-2, with 7 bases that match TRBD2. CDR1 and CDR2 from the germline V gene are KGHSH and LQKENI. This CDR3 comprises 17 residues. The V gene end was trimmed by 0 bases and the J gene end by 4 bases; junction bases not matched to a gene: 8. CDR3 residues: CASSPPSASGLTGELFF. The CDR3 nucleotides are TGTGCCAGCTCACCACCGTCCGCTAGCGGCCTCACCGGGGAGCTGTTTTTT.

The rearrangement joins TRBV6-5 to TRBJ1-2; TRBD1 aligns across 8 bases. Germline V CDR1 and CDR2: MNHEY, SVGAGI. This CDR3 is 12 amino acids long. V gave up 5 bases and J gave up 8 bases; unmatched junction bases: 4. CDR3: CASSRTGGGYTF. CDR3 DNA: TGTGCCAGCAGTCGAACAGGGGGGGGCTACACCTTC.

The chain has TRBV6-1 and TRBJ2-5, with D tentatively TRBD2 (6 bases). Trimming took 2 bases from V and 4 from J, leaving 26 bases between them. Per the germline V gene, CDR1 is MNHNS and CDR2 is SASEGT. The CDR3 is made up of 19 amino acids. CDR3 in DNA: TGTGCCAGCAGTGAAAGTCGGAGGGGAGGAAACAAGGGGCGAGAGACCCAGTACTTC. The encoded protein is CASSESRRGGNKGRETQYF.

The V and J genes are TRBV9 and TRBJ2-3; 12 nucleotides agree with TRBD2. Germline lookup yields CDR1 SGDLS and CDR2 YYNGEE. The CDR3 length is 18 residues. The V segment lost 0 bases and the J segment 6 bases; nucleotides outside the gene matches: 11. The CDR3 sequence is CASSVATSSGGALDTQYF. The CDR3 DNA reads TGTGCCAGCAGCGTAGCGACGTCTAGCGGGGGGGCCCTGGATACGCAGTATTTT.

V gene TRBV19 combines with J gene TRBJ2-1, with 10 positions matching TRBD2. Germline CDR1 and CDR2: LNHDA and SQIVND (reference sequence). V gave up 3 bases and J gave up 5 bases; unmatched junction bases: 4. The CDR3 has 15 amino acids. The CDR3 loop is CASSMGTSGNNEQFF. CDR3 coding DNA: TGTGCCAGTAGTATGGGAACTAGCGGGAACAATGAGCAGTTCTTC.

This sequence joins TRBV9 and TRBJ1-2, with 7 bases aligning to TRBD1. This CDR3 is 15 amino acids long. Per the germline V gene, CDR1 is SGDLS and CDR2 is YYNGEE. Trimming cost V 0 bases and J 6 bases; bases outside gene matches: 8. The DNA for the CDR3 is TGTGCCAGCAGCGTAGATGCGGGGACAGCCGATGGCTACACCTTC. It codes for CASSVDAGTADGYTF.

The gene calls are TRBV27 and TRBJ1-6; 9 nucleotides align to TRBD1. Unmatched junction bases numbered 7, after V lost 4 bases and J lost 9 bases. This CDR3 has 15 amino acids. CDR1 and CDR2 (germline): MNHEY, SMNVEV (reference sequence). The CDR3 loop is CASSSQTGGISPLHF. The CDR3 DNA reads TGTGCCAGCAGTTCCCAAACAGGGGGCATTTCACCCCTCCACTTT.

V usage is TRBV11-2 and J usage is TRBJ1-2, with 7 positions matching TRBD1. The CDR3 covers 16 residues. Trimming at V came to 5 bases and at J to 5 bases, leaving 14 bases not matched to a gene. Germline CDR1 and CDR2: SGHAT and FQNNGV. The CDR3 nucleotides read TGTGCCAGCAGCAGGGGGGACAGCGGGAGGCTATATGGCTACACCTTC. Its protein is CASSRGDSGRLYGYTF.

The chain combines TRBV7-9 with TRBJ2-7, with TRBD2 as a possible D gene (6 bases). Germline CDR1 SEHNR, CDR2 FQNEAQ (reference sequence). The V gene lost 2 bases and the J gene lost 7 bases, with 15 bases spanning the gap. This CDR3 has 14 amino acids. The CDR3 region has the DNA TGTGCCAGCAGCTTATCGAATACCGGACTAGAGCAGTACTTC. Protein: CASSLSNTGLEQYF.

The chain couples TRBV6-4 to TRBJ1-3, with no clear D. Germline V gene sequence: CDR1 MRHNA, CDR2 SNTAGT. V gave up 2 bases and J gave up 0 bases, with 17 bases separating them. The CDR3 totals 18 residues. The CDR3 is CASSDAGQYLSSGNTIYF. As DNA, the CDR3 is TGTGCCAGCAGTGACGCTGGGCAGTACTTATCCTCTGGAAACACCATATATTTT.

The chain is built from TRBV6-8 and TRBJ2-5; 12 bases agree with TRBD2. CDR1 is MNHGY, CDR2 SAAAGT, per germline. The V segment lost 0 bases and the J segment 4 bases; nucleotides outside the gene matches: 15. The CDR3 extends over 20 amino acids. The CDR3 sequence: CASSYSLAGGLGTFGETQYF. CDR3 nucleotides: TGTGCCAGCAGTTACTCCCTAGCGGGGGGGCTCGGGACATTCGGAGAGACCCAGTACTTC.

The sample holds one count of this clone. V and J are TRBV15 and TRBJ1-5; a weak D match, TRBD1 (5 bases). The germline V gene encodes CDR1 LNHNV and CDR2 YYDKDF (reference sequence). V lost 6 bases and J lost 4, with 19 bases in between. CDR3 length: 16 amino acids. In DNA, the CDR3 is TGTGCCACCAGTGGTGGGCGACAGATCGCTAATCAGCCCCAGCATTTT. Protein sequence: CATSGGRQIANQPQHF. The variable domain in full, with the rest retrieved from reference TRBV15 and TRBJ1-5, is DAMVIQNPRYQVTQFGKPVTLSCSQTLNHNVMYWYQQKSSQAPKLLFHYYDKDFNNEADTPDNFQSRRPNTSFCFLDIRSPGLGDTAMYLCATSGGRQIANQPQHFGDGTRLSIL.

The V and J genes are TRBV5-6 and TRBJ2-2; 10 positions match TRBD1. With V trimmed by 6 bases and J by 3 bases, 5 bases remained unmatched. This CDR3 has 15 amino acids. The germline V gene encodes CDR1 SGHDT and CDR2 YYEEEE. The CDR3 spells CASTPGQGYTGELFF. CDR3 nucleotides: TGTGCCAGCACACCGGGACAGGGGTACACCGGGGAGCTGTTTTTT.

J is TRBJ2-3 and V is TRBV7-9, with TRBD1 as a possible D gene (6 bases). V dropped 1 base and J dropped 4 bases, with 12 bases sitting between them. Germline V gives CDR1 SEHNR, CDR2 FQNEAQ (reference sequence). CDR3 length equals 15 residues. The CDR3 here is CASSLEGQPSDTQYF. The CDR3 bases are TGTGCCAGCAGCTTAGAAGGACAGCCCTCAGATACGCAGTATTTT. Drawing the rest from reference TRBV7-9 and TRBJ2-3, the complete variable domain is DTGVSQNPRHKITKRGQNVTFRCDPISEHNRLYWYRQTLGQGPEFLTYFQNEAQLEKSRLLSDRFSAERPKGSFSTLEIQRTEQGDSAMYLCASSLEGQPSDTQYFGPGTRLTVL.

The genes are TRBV5-4 and TRBJ2-2, with 10 bases that match TRBD2. The germline CDR1 and CDR2 sequences are SGHNT and YYREEE (reference sequence). V shed 3 bases, J shed 7 bases, and the junction held 6 bases outside the gene matches. This CDR3 comprises 15 residues. Here the CDR3 reads CASSSLAGGDGELFF. CDR3 nucleotides: TGTGCCAGCAGCTCCTTAGCGGGGGGCGACGGGGAGCTGTTTTTT.